Listed below are T cell receptor beta chains from one sample, sequenced in a study of CD8 T cells in ankylosing spondylitis. Each CDR3 protein is one row after TCRdb ran MiXCR on the 5' RACE reads. The sample lists 200,000 to 300,000 distinct CDR3 sequences; 24% were seen once. Source material: blood, either unsorted or a sorted T cell fraction (not recorded which). These receptors were taken from a male donor with ankylosing spondylitis or in good health (not recorded which). Both conserved end residues are part of each CDR3. Each record gives: D gene, V gene, clone size, J gene, CDR3 protein, CDR3 DNA. The D gene is left open where the match is weak. Some rows have no size entry. The others give once, few or many, or a class for an expanded clone.

>.|TRBV20-1|.|TRBJ2-7
CSASADYEQYF
TGCAGTGCTAGTGCAGACTACGAGCAGTACTTC
>.|TRBV7-8|many|TRBJ1-5
CASSPLGGTSNQPQHF
TGTGCCAGCAGCCCCCTTGGGGGAACTAGCAATCAGCCCCAGCATTTT
>.|TRBV5-4|many|TRBJ1-2
CASSLKGHRTSYGYTF
TGTGCCAGCAGCTTGAAAGGACACAGGACGAGCTATGGCTACACCTTC
>TRBD1|TRBV20-1|.|TRBJ2-1
CSARDPGQGAYNEQFF
TGCAGTGCTAGAGATCCGGGACAGGGGGCCTACAATGAGCAGTTCTTC
>TRBD1|TRBV6-1|many|TRBJ1-2
CASSGLGQGDGYTF
TGTGCCAGCAGTGGACTCGGACAGGGTGATGGCTACACCTTC
>.|TRBV12-3/TRBV12-4|few|TRBJ2-2
CASSFYGGRTGELFF
TGTGCCAGCAGTTTTTACGGGGGGCGCACCGGGGAGCTGTTTTTT
>.|TRBV20-1|many|TRBJ2-7
CSALGLGPYEQYF
TGCAGTGCTCTCGGGCTCGGCCCCTACGAGCAGTACTTC
>.|TRBV20-1|many|TRBJ2-5
CSARGTAQETQYF
TGCAGTGCTAGGGGTACGGCACAAGAGACCCAGTACTTC
>.|TRBV20-1|few|TRBJ1-2
CSAAAGVGYGYTF
TGCAGTGCCGCGGCAGGGGTGGGCTATGGCTACACCTTC
>TRBD1|TRBV30|few|TRBJ2-7
CAWNPGQASSSYEQYF
TGTGCCTGGAACCCGGGACAGGCCTCATCCTCCTACGAGCAGTACTTC
>.|TRBV7-6|many|TRBJ2-5
CASSLVYRQETQYF
TGTGCCAGCAGCTTAGTTTATCGACAAGAGACCCAGTACTTC
>TRBD2|TRBV5-1|.|TRBJ2-3
CASSSAGDGGDTQYF
TGCGCCAGCAGTTCAGCGGGGGACGGAGGAGATACGCAGTATTTT
>.|TRBV20-1|.|TRBJ1-4
CSASDGFNEKLFF
TGCAGTGCTTCGGACGGATTTAATGAAAAACTGTTTTTT
>.|TRBV18|.|TRBJ2-7
CASSPGSFVAGYPYEQYF
TGTGCCAGCTCACCAGGGAGTTTTGTGGCAGGATATCCTTACGAGCAGTACTTC
>.|TRBV12-3/TRBV12-4|.|TRBJ2-2
CASSPEGDPGELFF
TGTGCCAGCAGCCCCGAGGGCGATCCCGGGGAGCTGTTTTTT
>.|TRBV29-1|few|TRBJ2-5
CSAGGVGQETQYF
TGCAGCGCCGGAGGGGTGGGGCAAGAGACCCAGTACTTC
>.|TRBV3-1|many|TRBJ1-2
CASSQAGVFYGYTF
TGTGCCAGCAGCCAGGCAGGAGTGTTCTATGGCTACACCTTC
>.|TRBV20-1|many|TRBJ1-2
CSARDWTEANYGYTF
TGCAGTGCTAGAGATTGGACCGAGGCCAACTATGGCTACACCTTC
>TRBD2|TRBV20-1|few|TRBJ2-1
CSARGDRFSGGYSYNEQFF
TGCAGTGCTAGAGGCGATCGCTTTAGCGGGGGATACTCCTACAATGAGCAGTTCTTC
>.|TRBV29-1|many|TRBJ2-1
CSVAGVNFGEQFF
TGCAGCGTTGCTGGGGTGAATTTCGGTGAGCAGTTCTTC
>.|TRBV10-3|many|TRBJ1-1
CAISEMNTEAFF
TGTGCCATCAGTGAGATGAACACTGAAGCTTTCTTT
>TRBD2|TRBV3-1|.|TRBJ2-7
CASSPALRGAYEQYF
TGTGCCAGCAGCCCAGCGCTGCGGGGGGCCTACGAGCAGTACTTC
>.|TRBV20-1|.|TRBJ2-7
CSARGGGTYEQYF
TGCAGTGCTAGAGGGGGGGGCACCTACGAGCAGTACTTC
>TRBD1|TRBV20-1|many|TRBJ2-7
CSARDPRDRYEQYF
TGCAGTGCTAGAGACCCCCGGGACAGATACGAGCAGTACTTC
>.|TRBV5-1|.|TRBJ1-2
CASSLEPTPNYGYTF
TGCGCCAGCAGCTTGGAACCGACTCCTAACTATGGCTACACCTTC
>TRBD2|TRBV5-4|.|TRBJ2-1
CASSTGLAGGVYNEQFF
TGTGCCAGCAGCACCGGGCTAGCGGGGGGCGTTTACAATGAGCAGTTCTTC
>.|TRBV3-1|.|TRBJ1-2
CASSQQGTNYGYTF
TGTGCCAGCAGCCAACAAGGAACTAACTATGGCTACACCTTC
>.|TRBV29-1|few|TRBJ1-1
CSVIPPFNMNTEAFF
TGCAGCGTTATCCCACCCTTTAACATGAACACTGAAGCTTTCTTT
>TRBD1|TRBV6-1|few|TRBJ1-2
CASREGQGVPYGYTF
TGTGCCAGCAGGGAGGGACAGGGAGTCCCCTATGGCTACACCTTC
>TRBD1|TRBV20-1|few|TRBJ1-2
CSAGTGTLWGYTF
TGCAGTGCTGGGACAGGGACTCTATGGGGCTACACCTTC
>.|TRBV6-2/TRBV6-3|.|TRBJ2-7
CASSYFQGGREQYF
TGTGCCAGCAGTTACTTTCAGGGGGGGCGCGAGCAGTACTTC
>.|TRBV29-1|.|TRBJ2-5
CSVDEGKETQYF
TGCAGCGTTGATGAGGGGAAGGAGACCCAGTACTTC
>TRBD2|TRBV7-9|many|TRBJ2-1
CASSFGPSGENNEQFF
TGTGCCAGCAGCTTTGGCCCTAGCGGGGAAAACAATGAGCAGTTCTTC
>TRBD2|TRBV6-5|few|TRBJ2-1
CASSYSGTSQFF
TGTGCCAGCAGTTACTCAGGGACTAGTCAGTTCTTC
>.|TRBV20-1|.|TRBJ2-3
CSPDGYTDTQYF
TGCAGCCCGGACGGATACACAGATACGCAGTATTTT
>.|TRBV30|few|TRBJ2-7
CACGIFGSYEQYF
TGTGCCTGCGGGATCTTTGGGTCCTACGAGCAGTACTTC
>.|TRBV20-1|many|TRBJ2-7
CSHGGNSYEQYF
TGCAGCCATGGGGGTAACTCCTACGAGCAGTACTTC
>.|TRBV10-3|many|TRBJ1-2
CAISDPTEPGPRGGYTF
TGTGCCATCAGTGATCCGACTGAACCGGGACCCAGGGGTGGCTACACCTTC
>.|TRBV10-3|few|TRBJ2-7
CAISSGPQGPYEQYF
TGTGCCATCAGTTCCGGCCCCCAGGGCCCCTACGAGCAGTACTTC
>TRBD2|TRBV7-2|.|TRBJ2-1
CASSLEAGISYNEQFF
TGTGCCAGCAGCTTAGAAGCGGGGATATCCTACAATGAGCAGTTCTTC
>.|TRBV15|.|TRBJ2-7
CATSRAAGYEQYF
TGTGCCACCAGCAGGGCAGCTGGCTACGAGCAGTACTTC
>TRBD2|TRBV5-1|few|TRBJ2-2
CASSFPAIRLAGGRPGELFF
TGCGCCAGCAGCTTCCCCGCGATACGACTAGCGGGGGGCCGGCCCGGGGAGCTGTTTTTT
>TRBD2|TRBV20-1|.|TRBJ2-3
CSATPSAGGADTQYF
TGCAGTGCTACCCCGTCAGCGGGGGGGGCAGATACGCAGTATTTT
>.|TRBV2|.|TRBJ2-3
CASTPDLTDTQYF
TGTGCCAGCACCCCGGACTTAACAGATACGCAGTATTTT
>TRBD1|TRBV24-1|many|TRBJ2-6
CATSGTPGQPYFSGANVLTF
TGTGCCACCAGTGGTACACCGGGACAGCCCTATTTCTCTGGGGCCAACGTCCTGACTTTC
>TRBD1|TRBV6-5|.|TRBJ2-7
CASSTGVYEQYF
TGTGCCAGCAGTACAGGGGTCTACGAGCAGTACTTC
>.|TRBV12-5|few|TRBJ2-3
CASDTGGTDTQYF
TGTGCTAGTGATACCGGGGGCACAGATACGCAGTATTTT
>.|TRBV20-1|many|TRBJ2-3
CSVYFQGTDTQYF
TGCAGTGTATATTTCCAAGGCACAGATACGCAGTATTTT
>TRBD1|TRBV2|few|TRBJ2-4
CASRGRQGQNIQYF
TGTGCCAGCAGGGGACGACAGGGACAAAACATTCAGTACTTC
>.|TRBV20-1|few|TRBJ1-2
CSAREDYGYTF
TGCAGTGCCAGGGAAGACTATGGCTACACCTTC
>.|TRBV20-1|many|TRBJ2-1
CSALLSSSYNEQFF
TGCAGTGCTCTCCTCTCTTCCTCCTACAATGAGCAGTTCTTC
>.|TRBV7-2|many|TRBJ1-6
CASSLVVQGNSPLHF
TGTGCCAGCAGCTTAGTGGTACAGGGCAATTCACCCCTCCACTTT
>TRBD2|TRBV20-1|few|TRBJ2-5
CSASGEGPRETQYF
TGCAGTGCTAGTGGGGAGGGCCCCCGAGAGACCCAGTACTTC